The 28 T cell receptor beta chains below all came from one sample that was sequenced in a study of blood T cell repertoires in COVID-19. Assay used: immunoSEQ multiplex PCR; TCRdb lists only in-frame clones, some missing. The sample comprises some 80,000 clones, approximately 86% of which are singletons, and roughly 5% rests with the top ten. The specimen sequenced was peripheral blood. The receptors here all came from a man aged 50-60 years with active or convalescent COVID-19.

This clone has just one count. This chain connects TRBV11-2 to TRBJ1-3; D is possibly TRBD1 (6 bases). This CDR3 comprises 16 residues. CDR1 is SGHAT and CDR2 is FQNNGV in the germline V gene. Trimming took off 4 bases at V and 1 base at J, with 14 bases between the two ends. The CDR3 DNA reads TGTGCCAGCAGCTCGAACTTGGGGGCATCTGGAAACACCATATATTTT. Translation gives CASSSNLGASGNTIYF.

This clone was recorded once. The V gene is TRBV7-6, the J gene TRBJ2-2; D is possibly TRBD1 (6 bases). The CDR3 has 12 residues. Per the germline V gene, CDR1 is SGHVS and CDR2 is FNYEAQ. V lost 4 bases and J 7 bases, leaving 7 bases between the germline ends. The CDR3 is CASSSRGGELFF. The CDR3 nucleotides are TGTGCCAGCAGCTCCAGGGGCGGGGAGCTGTTTTTT.

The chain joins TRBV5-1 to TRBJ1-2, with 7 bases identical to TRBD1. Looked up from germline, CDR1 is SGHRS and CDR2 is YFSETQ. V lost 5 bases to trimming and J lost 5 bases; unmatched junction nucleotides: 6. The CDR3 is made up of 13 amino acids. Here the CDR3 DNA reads TGCGCCAGCAGGGAGGGGGCCGGGTATGGCTACACCTTC. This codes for CASREGAGYGYTF.

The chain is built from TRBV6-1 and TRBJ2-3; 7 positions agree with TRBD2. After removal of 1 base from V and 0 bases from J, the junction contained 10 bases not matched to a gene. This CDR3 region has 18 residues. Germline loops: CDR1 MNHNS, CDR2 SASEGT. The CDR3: CASSEGTSVVLSTDTQYF. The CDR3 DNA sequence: TGTGCCAGCAGTGAAGGGACTAGTGTAGTTCTTAGCACAGATACGCAGTATTTT.

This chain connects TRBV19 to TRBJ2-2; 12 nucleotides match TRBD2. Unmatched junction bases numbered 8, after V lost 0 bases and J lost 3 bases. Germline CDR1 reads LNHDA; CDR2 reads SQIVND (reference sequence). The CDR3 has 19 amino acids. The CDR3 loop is CASSIEASGGAGDTGELFF. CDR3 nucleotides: TGTGCCAGTAGTATAGAGGCTAGCGGGGGGGCTGGCGACACCGGGGAGCTGTTTTTT.

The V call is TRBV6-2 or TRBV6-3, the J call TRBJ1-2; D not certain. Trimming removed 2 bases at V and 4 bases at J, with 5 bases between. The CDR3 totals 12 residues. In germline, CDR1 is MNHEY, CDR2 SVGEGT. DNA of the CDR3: TGTGCCAGCAGTTACCATTCCTATGGCTACACCTTC. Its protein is CASSYHSYGYTF.

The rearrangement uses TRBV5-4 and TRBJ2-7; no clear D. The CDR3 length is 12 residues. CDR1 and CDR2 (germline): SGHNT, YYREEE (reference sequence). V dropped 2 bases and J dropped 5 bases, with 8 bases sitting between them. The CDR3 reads CASSFSSNEQYF. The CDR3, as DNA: TGTGCCAGCAGCTTTTCGAGTAACGAGCAGTACTTC. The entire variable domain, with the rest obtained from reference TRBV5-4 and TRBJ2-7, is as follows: ETGVTQSPTHLIKTRGQQVTLRCSSQSGHNTVSWYQQALGQGPQFIFQYYREEENGRGNFPPRFSGLQFPNYSSELNVNALELDDSALYLCASSFSSNEQYFGPGTRLTVT.

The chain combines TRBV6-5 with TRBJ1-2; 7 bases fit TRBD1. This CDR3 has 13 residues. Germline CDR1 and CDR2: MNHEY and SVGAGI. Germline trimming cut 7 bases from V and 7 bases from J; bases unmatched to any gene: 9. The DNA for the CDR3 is TGTGCCAGCACAAAAACAGGGGCTGGTGGCTACACCTTC. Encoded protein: CASTKTGAGGYTF.

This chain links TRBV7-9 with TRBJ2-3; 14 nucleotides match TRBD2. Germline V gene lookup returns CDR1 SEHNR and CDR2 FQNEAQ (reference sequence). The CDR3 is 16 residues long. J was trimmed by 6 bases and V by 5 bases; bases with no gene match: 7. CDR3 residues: CASSPGTSGSRDTQYF. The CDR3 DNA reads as TGTGCCAGCAGCCCTGGGACTAGCGGGAGTAGGGATACGCAGTATTTT. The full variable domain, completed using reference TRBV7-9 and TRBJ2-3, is DTGVSQNPRHKITKRGQNVTFRCDPISEHNRLYWYRQTLGQGPEFLTYFQNEAQLEKSRLLSDRFSAERPKGSFSTLEIQRTEQGDSAMYLCASSPGTSGSRDTQYFGPGTRLTVL.

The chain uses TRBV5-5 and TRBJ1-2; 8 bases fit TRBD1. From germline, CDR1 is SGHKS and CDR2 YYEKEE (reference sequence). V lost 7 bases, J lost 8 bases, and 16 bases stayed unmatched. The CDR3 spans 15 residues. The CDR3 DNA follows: TGTGCCAGCGCGATTCCGGGACAGGAAGGTTTCGGCTACACCTTC. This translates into CASAIPGQEGFGYTF. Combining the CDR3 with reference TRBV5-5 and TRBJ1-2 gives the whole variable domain DAGVTQSPTHLIKTRGQQVTLRCSPISGHKSVSWYQQVLGQGPQFIFQYYEKEERGRGNFPDRFSARQFPNYSSELNVNALLLGDSALYLCASAIPGQEGFGYTFGSGTRLTVV.

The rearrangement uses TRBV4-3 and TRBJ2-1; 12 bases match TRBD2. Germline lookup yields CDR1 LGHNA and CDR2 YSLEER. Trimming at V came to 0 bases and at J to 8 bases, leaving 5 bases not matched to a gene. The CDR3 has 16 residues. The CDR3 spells CASSQDRTSGVDEQFF. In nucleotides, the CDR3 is TGCGCCAGCAGCCAAGATAGGACTAGCGGGGTCGATGAGCAGTTCTTC.

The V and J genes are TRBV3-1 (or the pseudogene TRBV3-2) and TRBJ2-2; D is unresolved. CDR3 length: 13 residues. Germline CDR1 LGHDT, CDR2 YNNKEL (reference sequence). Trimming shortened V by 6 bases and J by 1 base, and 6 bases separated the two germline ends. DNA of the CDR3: TGTGCCAGCAGTCCCATGAACACCGGGGAGCTGTTTTTT. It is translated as CASSPMNTGELFF.

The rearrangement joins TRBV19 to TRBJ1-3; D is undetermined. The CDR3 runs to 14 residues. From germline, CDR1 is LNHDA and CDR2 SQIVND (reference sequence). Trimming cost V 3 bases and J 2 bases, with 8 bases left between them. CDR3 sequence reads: CASSINSPGNTIYF. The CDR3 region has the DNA TGTGCCAGTAGTATCAATAGCCCTGGAAACACCATATATTTT. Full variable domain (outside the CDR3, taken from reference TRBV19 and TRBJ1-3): DGGITQSPKYLFRKEGQNVTLSCEQNLNHDAMYWYRQDPGQGLRLIYYSQIVNDFQKGDIAEGYSVSREKKESFPLTVTSAQKNPTAFYLCASSINSPGNTIYFGEGSWLTVV.

The CDR3 bases are TGTGCCAGCAGAGGGGCCCCAGATACGCAGTATTTT. It is translated as CASRGAPDTQYF. This rearrangement joins TRBV27 to TRBJ2-3, with D maybe TRBD1 (5 bases). The CDR3 runs to 12 residues. V was trimmed by 6 bases and J by 4 bases, leaving 8 bases between them. From germline, CDR1 is MNHEY and CDR2 SMNVEV (reference sequence).

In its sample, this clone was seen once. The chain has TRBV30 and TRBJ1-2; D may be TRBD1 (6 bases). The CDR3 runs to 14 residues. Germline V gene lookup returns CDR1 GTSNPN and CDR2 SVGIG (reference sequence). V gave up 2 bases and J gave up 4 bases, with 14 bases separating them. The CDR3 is CAWSWAGGVYGYTF. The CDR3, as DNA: TGTGCCTGGAGTTGGGCTGGGGGCGTCTATGGCTACACCTTC.

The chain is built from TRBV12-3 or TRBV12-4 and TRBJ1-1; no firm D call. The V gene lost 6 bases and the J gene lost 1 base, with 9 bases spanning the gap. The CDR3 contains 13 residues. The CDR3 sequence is CASSETSNTEAFF. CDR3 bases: TGTGCCAGCAGCGAAACTTCGAACACTGAAGCTTTCTTT.

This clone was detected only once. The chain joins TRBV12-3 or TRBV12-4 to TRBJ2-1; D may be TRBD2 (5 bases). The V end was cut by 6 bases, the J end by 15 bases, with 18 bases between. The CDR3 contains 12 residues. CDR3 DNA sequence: TGTGCCAGCAGCCCGGGCCAGAACGGAGGGTTCTTC. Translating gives CASSPGQNGGFF.

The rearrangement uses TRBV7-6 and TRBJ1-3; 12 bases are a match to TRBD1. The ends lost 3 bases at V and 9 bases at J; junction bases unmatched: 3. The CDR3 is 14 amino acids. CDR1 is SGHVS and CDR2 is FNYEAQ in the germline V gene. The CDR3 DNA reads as TGTGCCAGCAGCTTGGGGACAGGGGGCACCACCATATATTTT. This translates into CASSLGTGGTTIYF.

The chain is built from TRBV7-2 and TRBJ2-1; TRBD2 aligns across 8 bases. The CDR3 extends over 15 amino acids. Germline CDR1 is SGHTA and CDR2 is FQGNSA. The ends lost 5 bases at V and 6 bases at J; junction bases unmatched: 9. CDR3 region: CASSKSGGSGNEQFF. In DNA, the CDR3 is TGTGCCAGCAGCAAGAGCGGGGGTTCGGGCAATGAGCAGTTCTTC.

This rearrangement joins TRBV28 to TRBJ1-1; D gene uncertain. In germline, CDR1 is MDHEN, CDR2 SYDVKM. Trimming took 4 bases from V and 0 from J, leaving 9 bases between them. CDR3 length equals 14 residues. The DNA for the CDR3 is TGTGCCAGCAGTTCCCGGGTTTTGAACACTGAAGCTTTCTTT. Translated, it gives CASSSRVLNTEAFF.

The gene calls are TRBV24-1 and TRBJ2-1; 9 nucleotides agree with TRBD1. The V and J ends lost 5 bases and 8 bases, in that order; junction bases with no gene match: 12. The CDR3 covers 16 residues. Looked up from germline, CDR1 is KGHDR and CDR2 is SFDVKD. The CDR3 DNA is TGTGCCACCAGTGTCACCGGGACAGGGACGAACGATGAGCAGTTCTTC. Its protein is CATSVTGTGTNDEQFF.

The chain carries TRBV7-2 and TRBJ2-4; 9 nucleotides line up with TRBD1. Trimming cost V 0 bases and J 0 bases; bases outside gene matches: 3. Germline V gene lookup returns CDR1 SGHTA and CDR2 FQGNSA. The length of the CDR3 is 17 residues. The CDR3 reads CASSLARTGVAKNIQYF. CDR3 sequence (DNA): TGTGCCAGCAGCTTAGCGCGGACAGGGGTAGCCAAAAACATTCAGTACTTC.

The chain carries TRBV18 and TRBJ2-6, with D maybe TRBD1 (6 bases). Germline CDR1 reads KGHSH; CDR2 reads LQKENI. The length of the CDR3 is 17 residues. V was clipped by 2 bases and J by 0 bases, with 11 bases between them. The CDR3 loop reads CASSPSTGSSGANVLTF. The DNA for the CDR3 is TGTGCCAGCTCACCATCGACAGGCAGCTCTGGGGCCAACGTCCTGACTTTC.

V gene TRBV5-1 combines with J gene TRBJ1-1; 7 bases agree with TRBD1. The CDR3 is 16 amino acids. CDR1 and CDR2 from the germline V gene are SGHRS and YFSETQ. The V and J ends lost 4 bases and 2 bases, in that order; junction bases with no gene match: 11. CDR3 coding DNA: TGCGCCAGCAGCATAAAACAGGGGCCCACAAACACTGAAGCTTTCTTT. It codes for CASSIKQGPTNTEAFF.

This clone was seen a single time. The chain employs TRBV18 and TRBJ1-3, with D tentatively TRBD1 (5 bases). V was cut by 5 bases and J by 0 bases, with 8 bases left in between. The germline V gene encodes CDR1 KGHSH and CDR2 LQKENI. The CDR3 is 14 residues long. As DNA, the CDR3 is TGTGCCAGCTCAGCGACAGTCTCTGGAAACACCATATATTTT. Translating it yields CASSATVSGNTIYF. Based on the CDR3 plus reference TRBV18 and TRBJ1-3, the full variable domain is NAGVMQNPRHLVRRRGQEARLRCSPMKGHSHVYWYRQLPEEGLKFMVYLQKENIIDESGMPKERFSAEFPKEGPSILRIQQVVRGDSAAYFCASSATVSGNTIYFGEGSWLTVV.

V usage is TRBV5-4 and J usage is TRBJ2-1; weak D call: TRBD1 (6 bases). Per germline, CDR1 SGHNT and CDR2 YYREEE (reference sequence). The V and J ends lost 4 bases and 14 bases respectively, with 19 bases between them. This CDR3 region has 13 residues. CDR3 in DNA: TGTGCCAGCAGCCCTAAAGAAAGGGCAGGGGAGTTCTTC. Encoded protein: CASSPKERAGEFF.

CDR3 region: CASRVGTAGGNQPQHF. CDR3 bases: TGTGCCAGCAGAGTGGGGACAGCGGGTGGCAATCAGCCCCAGCATTTT. The chain carries TRBV2 and TRBJ1-5; TRBD1 matches at 7 bases. V dropped 6 bases and J dropped 2; count of bases not matched to a gene: 10. The length of the CDR3 is 16 residues. Looked up from germline, CDR1 is SNHLY and CDR2 is FYNNEI. The full variable domain, its missing parts supplied by reference TRBV2 and TRBJ1-5, is EPEVTQTPSHQVTQMGQEVILRCVPISNHLYFYWYRQILGQKVEFLVSFYNNEISEKSEIFDDQFSVERPDGSNFTLKIRSTKLEDSAMYFCASRVGTAGGNQPQHFGDGTRLSIL.

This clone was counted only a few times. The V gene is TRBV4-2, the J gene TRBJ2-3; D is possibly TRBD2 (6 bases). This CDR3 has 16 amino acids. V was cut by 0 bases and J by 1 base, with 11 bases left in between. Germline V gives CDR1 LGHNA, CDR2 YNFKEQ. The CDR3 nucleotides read TGTGCCAGCAGCCAAGAGGGACGGAGGGGCACAGATACGCAGTATTTT. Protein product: CASSQEGRRGTDTQYF.